This T cell receptor beta chain was obtained from a study of OX40 agonist ivuxolimab in advanced cancers. For the study at large: Dosing consisted of intravenous ivuxolimab at 0.01 to 10 mg/kg every 2 weeks.

Autoimmune disease history or systemic immunosuppression led to patients being barred. Blood specimens came from baseline, cycle 4 day 1, and cycle 7 day 1. This CDR3 is built from 14 residues. V dropped 1 base and J dropped 7; count of bases not matched to a gene: 5. The protocol was immunoSEQ multiplex PCR, while the TCRdb copy is restricted to in-frame clones and leaves out a portion. The sample holds roughly 77,000 clones; about 92% are singletons and the top ten take approximately 0.5%. The input for sequencing was CD4+ or CD8+ T cells sorted from blood, taken in a trial of the OX40 agonist ivuxolimab. The genes are TRBV6-7 and TRBJ2-3; TRBD2 matches at 7 bases. TRBV6-7 is filed as an ORF, its function uncertain. The clonotype comes from an adult with an advanced solid tumor such as melanoma, head and neck, liver or kidney cancer. The CDR3 loop is CASSYFAGDHTQYF. The CDR3 DNA reads as TGTGCCAGCAGTTACTTTGCGGGAGATCATACGCAGTATTTT.